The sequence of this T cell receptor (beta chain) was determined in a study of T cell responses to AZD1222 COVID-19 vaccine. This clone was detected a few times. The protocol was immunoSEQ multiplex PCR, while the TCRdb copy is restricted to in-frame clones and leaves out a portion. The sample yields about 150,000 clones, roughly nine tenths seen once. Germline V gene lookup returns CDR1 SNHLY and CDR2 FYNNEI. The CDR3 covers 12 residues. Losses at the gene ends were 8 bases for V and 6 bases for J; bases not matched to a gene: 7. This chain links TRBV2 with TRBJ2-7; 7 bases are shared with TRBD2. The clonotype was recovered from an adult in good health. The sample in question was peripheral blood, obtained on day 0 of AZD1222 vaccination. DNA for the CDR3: TGTGCCAGCGAGTCCGGGGGGATCGAGCAGTACTTC. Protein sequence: CASESGGIEQYF.